The 2 T cell receptor beta chains below come from one sample, sequenced in a study of Graves' ophthalmopathy and Graves' hyperthyroidism. The sequenced template was RNA, covering the TCR beta CDR3 region. The first round was an RT-PCR with HTBI primers, and the second round was a multiplex PCR. TCRdb analysed the multiplex PCR reads with MiXCR anew, one entry per CDR3 protein. The table lists about 550,000 distinct CDR3 sequences, 35% to 45% of them singletons, with less than 4.5% in the top ten. Input material: peripheral blood or thyroid tissue (not recorded which). These receptors originate from an adult man with Graves' hyperthyroidism.

The chain couples TRBV7-9 to TRBJ2-5; D may be TRBD1 (5 bases). The tail of the sequence fits TRBJ2-1 better, so the J call may be wrong. CDR1 SEHNR and CDR2 FQNEAQ come from the germline V gene (reference sequence). The CDR3 has 13 residues. The CDR3 spells CASSLQGTKAQFF. In DNA form, the CDR3 reads TGTGCCAGCAGCTTACAGGGCACTAAGGCACAGTTCTTC.

The chain's CDR3 is CASSEALAGGVYEQYF. The CDR3 nucleotides read TGTGCCAGCAGTGAAGCCCTAGCGGGAGGAGTCTACGAGCAGTACTTC. The chain links TRBV2 to TRBJ2-7; 11 bases line up with TRBD2. The CDR3 length is 16 residues. V was pared by 0 bases and J by 3 bases, with 4 bases of the junction left unmatched. The germline V gene has CDR1 SNHLY and CDR2 FYNNEI.